The 17 T cell receptor beta chains in this list originate from one sample, sequenced in a study of CD8+CD57+ T cells in acquired aplastic anemia. Genomic DNA was employed as the template in profiling TCR beta VDJ and CDR3. Each CDR3 protein gets one entry after TCRdb re-called the reads with MiXCR. The table has roughly 420,000 distinct CDR3 sequences, under 80% seen once. The sequencing input was sorted CD4+, CD8+, or CD8+CD57+ T cells (not recorded which) from PBMCs. All receptors come from a human donor in good health, serving as a control.

The chain is built from TRBV9 and TRBJ1-2; D is unclear. The length of the CDR3 is 15 residues. Germline V gene sequence: CDR1 SGDLS, CDR2 YYNGEE. Trimming removed 1 base from V and 11 bases from J, with 21 bases in between. CDR3 protein: CASSVSRLIYGEYTF. CDR3 sequence (DNA): TGTGCCAGCAGCGTATCGCGACTAATCTACGGGGAGTACACCTTC.

Details on this clonotype: One end of the junction fails to match germline, which may point to a read error. V is TRBV10-2 and J is TRBJ2-7, with 7 bases identical to TRBD1. Germline-derived CDR1 and CDR2 are WSHSY and SAAADI. CDR3 length: 14 amino acids. The CDR3 sequence is CTSSGAGGVGERYF. CDR3 in DNA: TGCACCAGCAGTGGGGCAGGGGGAGTGGGGGAGCGGTACTTC.

The chain employs TRBV7-2 and TRBJ1-1; tentative D call: TRBD1 (5 bases). The V end was cut by 5 bases, the J end by 6 bases, with 13 bases between. The CDR3 is made up of 13 amino acids. Germline CDR1 is SGHTA and CDR2 is FQGNSA. CDR3 sequence: CASSRIGAAEAFF. As DNA, the CDR3 is TGTGCCAGCAGCCGGATAGGGGCCGCTGAAGCTTTCTTT.

Comments on this clonotype: A junction boundary mismatches the germline segment, possibly from a read error. The chain is built from TRBV2 and TRBJ1-2; perhaps TRBD1 as D (6 bases). The germline gives CDR1 SNHLY, CDR2 FYNNEI. CDR3 size: 13 residues. The CDR3 protein is CASSHRVSDGHTF. The DNA of the CDR3 is TGTGCCAGCAGTCACAGGGTGTCGGATGGCCACACCTTC.

Turning to this clonotype: The junction differs from germline at one of its ends, possibly a read error. The chain joins TRBV7-2 to TRBJ1-2; tentatively, D is TRBD1 (5 bases). The CDR3 totals 12 residues. The germline V gene encodes CDR1 SGHTA and CDR2 FQGNSA. The DNA of the CDR3 is TGTGCCATCAGCGGGACCCGGGGTGGCGACACGTTC. As protein: CAISGTRGGDTF.

The chain combines TRBV7-2 with TRBJ2-6, with D uncertain. V shed 4 bases and J shed 1 base, with 11 bases lying between them. This CDR3 region has 16 residues. CDR1 is SGHTA and CDR2 is FQGNSA in the germline V gene. The CDR3 region is CASSYSYSSGANVLTF. The CDR3 coding sequence is TGTGCCAGCAGCTACAGTTACTCGTCTGGGGCCAACGTCCTGACTTTC.

This clonotype was detected only once. An end of the junction does not agree with germline; a read error may underlie this. The chain carries TRBV20-1 and TRBJ2-7; tentatively, D is TRBD1 or TRBD2 (6 bases each). Looked up from germline, CDR1 is DFQATT and CDR2 is SNEGSKA (reference sequence). This CDR3 contains 13 residues. The CDR3 DNA sequence: TGCAGTGCCCCGAGGGGGGAAGCCTACAAGCAGTACTTC. Amino acids: CSAPRGEAYKQYF.

This sequence joins TRBV7-9 and TRBJ2-7; 10 positions match TRBD2. After removal of 7 bases from V and 6 bases from J, the junction contained 6 bases not matched to a gene. The germline V gene has CDR1 SEHNR and CDR2 FQNEAQ (reference sequence). CDR3 length: 13 residues. This CDR3 is CASTTSGVSEQYF. The CDR3, as DNA: TGTGCCAGCACCACTAGCGGGGTTTCCGAGCAGTACTTC.

The rearrangement links TRBV20-1 to TRBJ1-5; D perhaps matches TRBD1 (5 bases). The CDR3 runs to 14 residues. Germline V gene data show CDR1 as DFQATT and CDR2 as SNEGSKA (reference sequence). V was trimmed by 7 bases and J by 9 bases, leaving 22 bases between them. The CDR3, as DNA: TGCAGTGGGCCAGGGATACGAGCAGTACGGCCCCAGCATTTT. Translating it yields CSGPGIRAVRPQHF.

Concerning this clonotype itself: One junction end does not reproduce the germline sequence, and a read error may be involved. The gene calls are TRBV20-1 and TRBJ1-1; the D is unclear. The CDR3 is 13 residues long. Per germline, CDR1 DFQATT and CDR2 SNEGSKA (reference sequence). The CDR3 DNA is TGCAGCGCTAGAGGAGGGTGGGACACTGAAGCTTTCTTT. Translated: CSARGGWDTEAFF.

The rearrangement uses TRBV20-1 and TRBJ2-7; D is unclear. With 2 bases removed from V and 13 bases from J, the gap between germline ends came to 15 bases. Germline lookup yields CDR1 DFQATT and CDR2 SNEGSKA (reference sequence). The CDR3 extends over 11 amino acids. Written as DNA, the CDR3 is TGCAGTGCTAGATTAAAAGAAGAAGCTTACTTC. Its protein product is CSARLKEEAYF.

This chain joins TRBV5-4 and TRBJ2-7; a weak D match, TRBD2 (7 bases). The CDR3 extends over 17 amino acids. With 0 bases removed from V and 1 base from J, the gap between germline ends came to 17 bases. Germline assignment: CDR1 SGHNT and CDR2 YYREEE (reference sequence). CDR3 in amino acids: CASSLVGGGRRSYEQYF. CDR3 nucleotide sequence: TGTGCCAGCAGCTTGGTAGGGGGGGGGCGAAGGTCCTACGAGCAGTACTTC.

V gene TRBV7-2 combines with J gene TRBJ1-2, with no clear D. V was clipped by 7 bases and J by 11 bases, with 29 bases between them. Germline V gene lookup returns CDR1 SGHTA and CDR2 FQGNSA. CDR3 size: 16 residues. CDR3 nucleotides: TGTGCCAGCACGGGGTGGAGAGGCAGAGTTTCGTGTGGGTACACCTTC. The encoded protein is CASTGWRGRVSCGYTF. Looking up the rest from reference TRBV7-2 and TRBJ1-2 gives the full variable domain: GAGVSQSPSNKVTEKGKDVELRCDPISGHTALYWYRQSLGQGLEFLIYFQGNSAPDKSGLPSDRFSAERTGGSVSTLTIQRTQQEDSAVYLCASTGWRGRVSCGYTFGSGTRLTVV.

The rearrangement uses TRBV12-3 or TRBV12-4 and TRBJ2-5; possibly TRBD1 for D (6 bases). This CDR3 has 11 residues. V was clipped by 6 bases and J by 9 bases, with 11 bases between them. CDR3 sequence (DNA): TGTGCCAGCAGCTTACAGGGCCCCCAGTACTTC. Protein: CASSLQGPQYF.

The chain couples TRBV10-3 to TRBJ1-5; 7 bases map to TRBD1. Trimming at V came to 6 bases and at J to 5 bases, leaving 10 bases not matched to a gene. Per the germline V gene, CDR1 is ENHRY and CDR2 is SYGVKD. The CDR3 length is 15 residues. CDR3 protein: CAISSRDRAHQPQHF. CDR3 in DNA: TGTGCCATCAGCTCGAGGGACAGAGCTCATCAGCCCCAGCATTTT.

On this clonotype itself: A read error may explain this, as a much larger clone is one base away. The V and J genes are TRBV30 and TRBJ1-2, with D uncertain. Germline V gene sequence: CDR1 GTSNPN, CDR2 SVGIG (reference sequence). The CDR3 has 14 residues. V lost 4 bases and J lost 6, with 18 bases in between. CDR3 nucleotides: TGTGCCTGGAATCCCCCGGGGAGGGCCCATGGCTACACCTTC. It yields the protein CAWNPPGRAHGYTF.

Turning to this clonotype: This CDR3 fails to terminate in the conserved phenylalanine or tryptophan, so it likely reflects a read error. The DNA is omitted, as the CDR3 cannot be located on it reliably, and the CDR3 follows TCRdb's listing. The chain combines TRBV7-9 with TRBJ2-5; the table assigns TRBD1, which was not confirmed against the DNA. The CDR3 is made up of 13 amino acids, end residues included. CDR1 is SEHNR and CDR2 is FQNEAQ in the germline V gene (reference sequence). The CDR3 spells CAGCTGGRTIATP.